This passage covers 5 T cell receptor beta chains from one sample sequenced in a study of neurological immune-mediated disorders. TCRdb re-called the 5' RACE reads through MiXCR, storing one row per CDR3 protein. The sample carries about 29,000 distinct CDR3 sequences, 3% to 3.5% recorded once. The sample was PBMCs. These receptors all stem from a woman aged 30 to 39 with multiple sclerosis.

DNA for the CDR3: TGCAGCGTTGAGGGCGGGGGCACAGATACGCAGTATTTT. Translation gives CSVEGGGTDTQYF. The chain couples TRBV29-1 to TRBJ2-3; D perhaps matches TRBD2 (6 bases). The V gene lost 3 bases and the J gene lost 1 base, with 8 bases spanning the gap. This CDR3 is 13 amino acids long. The germline gives CDR1 SQVTM, CDR2 ANQGSEA.

This clonotype was observed at least ten times. One end of the junction fails to match germline, which may point to a read error. The chain uses TRBV28 and TRBJ2-7; D may be TRBD1 or TRBD2 (6 bases each). Per the germline V gene, CDR1 is MDHEN and CDR2 is SYDVKM. There are 13 residues in the CDR3. CDR3 in amino acids: CASSLRGPPGAGF. The CDR3 region has the DNA TGTGCCAGCAGTTTAAGAGGGCCTCCGGGGGCAGGCTTC. The full variable domain, in which reference TRBV28 and TRBJ2-7 provide the parts outside the CDR3, is DVKVTQSSRYLVKRTGEKVFLECVQDMDHENMFWYRQDPGLGLRLIYFSYDVKMKEKGDIPEGYSVSREKKERFSLILESASTNQTSMYLCASSLRGPPGAGFGPGTRLTVT.

This clonotype occurred many times. The genes are TRBV5-1 and TRBJ2-5; D possibly corresponds to TRBD2 (5 bases). The length of the CDR3 is 15 residues. Between the trimmed V and J ends, which lost 4 bases and 5 bases, there was a span of 18 bases. Germline CDR1 SGHRS, CDR2 YFSETQ. This chain's CDR3 is CASSQLGRGGETQYF. CDR3 DNA: TGCGCCAGCAGCCAACTCGGACGTGGCGGGGAGACCCAGTACTTC.

The sample holds many counts of this clonotype. The CDR3 here is CASSLAGEGKLGTQYF. In nucleotides, the CDR3 is TGTGCCAGCAGCTTGGCCGGGGAGGGGAAGTTAGGGACCCAGTACTTC. The chain employs TRBV5-6 and TRBJ2-5, with 7 bases that match TRBD2. Germline CDR1 SGHDT, CDR2 YYEEEE. The CDR3 consists of 16 residues. Trimming removed 0 bases from V and 7 bases from J; junction bases left unmatched: 12.

This clonotype was picked up many times. The V call is TRBV7-2, the J call TRBJ2-1; D unresolved. V lost 1 base to trimming and J lost 0 bases, with 7 bases between them. This CDR3 contains 15 residues. Per germline, CDR1 SGHTA and CDR2 FQGNSA. The CDR3 here is CASSLGPVSYNEQFF. CDR3 nucleotides: TGTGCCAGCAGCTTAGGGCCCGTCTCCTACAATGAGCAGTTCTTC.